The present TCR beta chain was sequenced within a study of blood T cell repertoires in COVID-19. The CDR3 spans 17 residues. Losses at the gene ends were 1 base for V and 4 bases for J; bases not matched to a gene: 2. Germline V gene sequence: CDR1 MNHEY, CDR2 SVGEGT. Assay: immunoSEQ multiplex PCR; the TCRdb copy retains only in-frame clones and omits some. The data show a few hundred thousand clones, about 90% seen once. Enrolment of Seattle patients took place during active infection, and they were followed longitudinally. This clone was picked up one time. The material sequenced was peripheral blood. The chain is built from TRBV6-2 or TRBV6-3 and TRBJ2-2; TRBD2 agrees at 14 bases. The source is a person between 18 and 35 years old with COVID-19, enrolled during active disease. In DNA form, the CDR3 reads TGTGCCAGCAGTTACTTGGGACTAGCGGGAGTCACCGGGGAGCTGTTTTTT. Translated, it gives CASSYLGLAGVTGELFF.